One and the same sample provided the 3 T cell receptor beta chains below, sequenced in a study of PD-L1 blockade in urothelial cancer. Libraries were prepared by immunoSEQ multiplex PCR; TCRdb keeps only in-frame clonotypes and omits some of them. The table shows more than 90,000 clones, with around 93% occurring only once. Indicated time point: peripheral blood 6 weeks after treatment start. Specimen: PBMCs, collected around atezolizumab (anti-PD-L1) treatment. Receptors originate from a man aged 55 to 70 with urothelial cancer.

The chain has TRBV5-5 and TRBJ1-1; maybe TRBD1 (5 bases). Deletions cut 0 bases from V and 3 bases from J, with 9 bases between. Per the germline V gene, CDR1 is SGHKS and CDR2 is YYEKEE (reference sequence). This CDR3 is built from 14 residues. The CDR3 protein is CASSLGGAYTEAFF. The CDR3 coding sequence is TGTGCCAGCAGCTTGGGTGGGGCTTACACTGAAGCTTTCTTT.

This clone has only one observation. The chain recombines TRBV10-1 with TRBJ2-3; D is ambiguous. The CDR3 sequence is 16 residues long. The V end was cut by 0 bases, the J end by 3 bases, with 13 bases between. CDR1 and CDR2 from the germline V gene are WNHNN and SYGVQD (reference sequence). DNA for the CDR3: TGCGCCAGCAGTGAGTCCCCCGCGAGGCGAACAGATACGCAGTATTTT. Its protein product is CASSESPARRTDTQYF.

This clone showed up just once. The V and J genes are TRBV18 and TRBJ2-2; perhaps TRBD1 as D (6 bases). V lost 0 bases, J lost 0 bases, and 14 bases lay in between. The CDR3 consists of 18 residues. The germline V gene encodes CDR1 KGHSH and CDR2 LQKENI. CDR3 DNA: TGTGCCAGCTCACCACCGCTTGGCCAGGGGTCGAACACCGGGGAGCTGTTTTTT. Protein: CASSPPLGQGSNTGELFF.